Listed below are T cell receptor beta chains from one sample, sequenced in a study of CD8+ T cells in alopecia areata. Using immunoSEQ multiplex PCR, the repertoire was profiled, and TCRdb retains in-frame clones only, with some absent. The data show 150,000 to 200,000 clones, over 55% seen once. The sample here was CD4+ T cells sorted from blood, taken at week 0. These receptors were collected from a human donor with alopecia areata. Both conserved end residues are part of each CDR3. The D gene is left open where the match is weak. The size of a clone is reported for some rows only, either as once, few or many, or as a class for expanded clones.

cdr3_length,d_call,j_call,clone_size,v_call,cdr3_aa,cdr3_nt
14,.,TRBJ1-4,once,TRBV29-1,CSVEAQGSNEKLFF,TGCAGCGTTGAGGCCCAGGGATCTAATGAAAAACTGTTTTTT
15,TRBD1,TRBJ2-1,.,TRBV28,CASSPSGTGGNEQFF,TGTGCCAGCAGCCCCTCCGGGACAGGGGGCAATGAGCAGTTCTTC
12,TRBD1,TRBJ2-7,.,TRBV7-9,CASGPTGSEQYF,TGTGCCAGCGGACCGACAGGGTCCGAGCAGTACTTC
13,.,TRBJ2-6,.,TRBV19,CASSAGTPGVLTF,TGTGCCAGTAGTGCTGGGACTCCCGGGGTCCTGACTTTC
18,TRBD1,TRBJ1-2,few,TRBV7-2,CASSLVASQGVYADRYTF,TGTGCCAGCAGCTTAGTAGCGTCGCAGGGGGTATATGCGGATCGCTACACCTTC
15,.,TRBJ1-2,.,TRBV14,CASSPNRVLPYGYTF,TGTGCCAGCAGCCCCAACAGGGTCCTCCCCTATGGCTACACCTTC
13,.,TRBJ1-2,.,TRBV5-1,CASSLEAAYGYTF,TGCGCCAGCAGCTTGGAAGCTGCCTATGGCTACACCTTC
16,TRBD2,TRBJ2-1,few,TRBV6-1,CASSGQLAGRINEQFF,TGTGCCAGCAGTGGGCAACTAGCGGGGCGGATCAATGAGCAGTTCTTC
14,TRBD1,TRBJ1-5,.,TRBV29-1,CSVRDRGFDQPQHF,TGCAGCGTTCGGGACAGGGGGTTCGATCAGCCCCAGCATTTT
13,.,TRBJ1-2,.,TRBV2,CATLQTRDYGYTF,TGTGCCACCCTCCAAACCCGAGACTATGGCTACACCTTC
14,TRBD2,TRBJ2-5,.,TRBV7-7,CASSKGLAVETQYF,TGTGCCAGCAGCAAGGGACTAGCGGTGGAGACCCAGTACTTC
15,TRBD1,TRBJ1-5,.,TRBV5-1,CASSPQGAVDQPQHF,TGCGCCAGCAGCCCACAGGGGGCCGTCGATCAGCCCCAGCATTTT
18,.,TRBJ2-7,few,TRBV14,CASSQAPSQRRQRYEQYF,TGTGCCAGCAGCCAGGCGCCTAGCCAACGTCGACAGAGGTACGAGCAGTACTTC
12,.,TRBJ1-6,.,TRBV5-1,CASSLDFSPLHF,TGCGCCAGCAGCTTGGACTTCTCACCCCTCCACTTT
14,.,TRBJ2-2,few,TRBV4-3,CASSQDRQAGELFF,TGCGCCAGCAGCCAAGATCGTCAAGCCGGGGAGCTGTTTTTT
13,.,TRBJ2-2,few,TRBV29-1,CSAGGTNTGELFF,TGCAGTGCCGGGGGCACGAACACCGGGGAGCTGTTTTTT
12,.,TRBJ1-2,.,TRBV7-2,CASSLDLGGYTF,TGTGCCAGCAGCTTAGACCTGGGGGGCTACACCTTC
17,.,TRBJ1-1,.,TRBV5-1,CASSSSAPGNMNTEAFF,TGCGCCAGCAGCTCCTCTGCGCCAGGGAACATGAACACTGAAGCTTTCTTT
16,TRBD1,TRBJ2-2,few,TRBV4-1,CASSEGQGAGTGELFF,TGCGCCAGCAGCGAGGGACAGGGGGCAGGCACCGGGGAGCTGTTTTTT
15,.,TRBJ2-6,once,TRBV25-1,CASSAPGVGANVLTF,TGTGCCAGCAGTGCCCCCGGGGTTGGGGCCAACGTCCTGACTTTC
11,.,TRBJ2-7,.,TRBV20-1,CSARAGPEQYF,TGCAGTGCTAGAGCCGGGCCCGAGCAGTACTTC
13,.,TRBJ2-6,.,TRBV30,CAWSIPGANVLTF,TGTGCCTGGAGTATCCCTGGGGCCAACGTCCTGACTTTC
16,.,TRBJ2-6,.,TRBV5-1,CASSLGSGAGANVLTF,TGCGCCAGCAGCCTCGGCTCGGGGGCCGGGGCCAACGTCCTGACTTTC
15,TRBD2,TRBJ2-3,.,TRBV10-3,CAISRLAGGQNTQYF,TGTGCCATCAGCCGACTAGCGGGGGGGCAAAATACGCAGTATTTT
13,.,TRBJ1-1,few,TRBV7-2,CASSYYKGTEAFF,TGTGCCAGCAGTTACTACAAGGGCACTGAAGCTTTCTTT
13,.,TRBJ1-2,.,TRBV19,CASSLTSNYGYTF,TGTGCCAGTAGTTTGACAAGCAACTATGGCTACACCTTC
10,.,TRBJ1-6,once,TRBV27,CASKGSPLHF,TGTGCCAGCAAAGGTTCACCCCTCCACTTT
13,.,TRBJ1-4,few,TRBV29-1,CSVEDLPNEKLFF,TGCAGCGTTGAAGATCTACCGAATGAAAAACTGTTTTTT
14,.,TRBJ2-4,few,TRBV29-1,CSVTAQGAKNIQYF,TGCAGCGTGACAGCCCAAGGGGCCAAAAACATTCAGTACTTC